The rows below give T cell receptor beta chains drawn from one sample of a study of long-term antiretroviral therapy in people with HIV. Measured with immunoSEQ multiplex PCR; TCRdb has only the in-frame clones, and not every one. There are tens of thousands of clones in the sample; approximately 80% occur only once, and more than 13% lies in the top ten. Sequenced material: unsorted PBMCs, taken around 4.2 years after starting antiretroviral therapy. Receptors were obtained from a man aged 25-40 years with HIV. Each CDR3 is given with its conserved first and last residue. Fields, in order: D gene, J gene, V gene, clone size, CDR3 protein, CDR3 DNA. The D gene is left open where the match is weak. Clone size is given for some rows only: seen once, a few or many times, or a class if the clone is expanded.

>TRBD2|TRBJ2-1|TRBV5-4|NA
CASRKSGGRSYNEQFF
TGTGCCAGCAGAAAGAGCGGGGGACGCTCCTACAATGAGCAGTTCTTC
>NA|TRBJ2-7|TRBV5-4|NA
CASSLGRGSLTYEQYF
TGTGCCAGCAGCTTGGGTCGGGGGAGCCTAACCTACGAGCAGTACTTC
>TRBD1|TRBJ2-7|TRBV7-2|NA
CASSSGTGYYEQYF
TGTGCCAGCAGCTCGGGGACAGGGTACTACGAGCAGTACTTC
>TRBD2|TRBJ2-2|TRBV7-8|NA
CASSLGTSAVNTGELFF
TGTGCCAGCAGCTTAGGGACTAGCGCAGTTAACACCGGGGAGCTGTTTTTT
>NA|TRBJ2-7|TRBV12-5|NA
CASGLPLYEQYF
TGTGCTAGTGGTTTACCCCTCTACGAGCAGTACTTC
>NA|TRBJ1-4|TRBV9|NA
CASSVGGNEKLFF
TGTGCCAGCAGCGTAGGGGGGAATGAAAAACTGTTTTTT
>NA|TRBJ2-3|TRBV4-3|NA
CASSQYTDTQYF
TGCGCCAGCAGCCAATACACAGATACGCAGTATTTT
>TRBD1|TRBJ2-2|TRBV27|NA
CASSTGTGGSGELFF
TGTGCCAGCAGTACCGGGACAGGGGGCTCCGGGGAGCTGTTTTTT
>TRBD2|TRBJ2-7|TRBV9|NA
CASSAGTTYEQYF
TGTGCCAGCAGCGCCGGGACTACTTACGAGCAGTACTTC
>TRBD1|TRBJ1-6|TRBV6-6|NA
CASSYLGQGGNSPLHF
TGTGCCAGCAGTTACTTGGGACAGGGGGGTAATTCACCCCTCCACTTT
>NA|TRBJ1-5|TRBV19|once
CASSMDQGVRGNQPQHF
TGTGCCAGTAGTATGGATCAGGGCGTCAGAGGCAATCAGCCCCAGCATTTT
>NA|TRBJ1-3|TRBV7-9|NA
CASSLGYSYSGNTIYF
TGTGCCAGCAGCTTAGGGTACAGCTACTCTGGAAACACCATATATTTT
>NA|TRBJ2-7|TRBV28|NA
CASSLFASRSMYF
TGTGCCAGCAGTTTATTCGCTAGTAGAAGTATGTACTTC
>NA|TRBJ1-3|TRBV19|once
CASSIMGLRGNTIYF
TGTGCCAGTAGTATTATGGGGCTACGTGGAAACACCATATATTTT
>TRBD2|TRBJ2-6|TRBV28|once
CASRKGLVFSGANVLTF
TGTGCCAGCAGGAAGGGACTAGTCTTCTCTGGGGCCAACGTCCTGACTTTC
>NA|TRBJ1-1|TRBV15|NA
CATSPAPGAEAFF
TGTGCCACCAGCCCGGCCCCGGGCGCTGAAGCTTTCTTT
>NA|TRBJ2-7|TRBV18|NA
CASSPGAGTYEQYF
TGTGCCAGCTCACCCGGGGCAGGGACCTACGAGCAGTACTTC
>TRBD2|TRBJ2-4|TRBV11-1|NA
CASSWKRDKNIQYF
TGTGCCAGCAGCTGGAAGCGGGACAAAAACATTCAGTACTTC
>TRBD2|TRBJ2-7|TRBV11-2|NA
CASSTGTSVAEQYF
TGTGCCAGCAGTACCGGGACTAGCGTAGCCGAGCAGTACTTC
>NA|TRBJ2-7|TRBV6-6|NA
CASSYGTYSYEQYF
TGTGCCAGCAGTTACGGGACATACTCCTACGAGCAGTACTTC
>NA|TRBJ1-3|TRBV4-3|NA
CASSHIQGVDGNTIYF
TGCGCCAGCAGCCATATCCAGGGAGTCGACGGAAACACCATATATTTT
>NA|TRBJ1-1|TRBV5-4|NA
CASSAGAEAFF
TGTGCCAGCAGCGCCGGGGCTGAAGCTTTCTTT
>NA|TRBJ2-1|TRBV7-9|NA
CASSLVDEQFF
TGTGCCAGCAGCCTTGTAGATGAGCAGTTCTTC
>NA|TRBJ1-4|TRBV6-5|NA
CASGPLPGTNEKLFF
TGTGCCAGCGGTCCCCTGCCGGGGACTAATGAAAAACTGTTTTTT
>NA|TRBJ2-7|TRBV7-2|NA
CASSPGLLIEQYF
TGTGCCAGCAGCCCCGGACTTCTTATCGAGCAGTACTTC